These 30 T cell receptor beta chains came from one sample sequenced in a study of T cells in Graves' hyperthyroidism and ophthalmopathy. Amplification of TCR beta CDR3 regions was performed using RNA transcripts as template. The study used the HTBI primer set for a first-round RT-PCR of the TCR CDR3. TCRdb ran MiXCR on the multiplex PCR reads and lists one entry per CDR3 protein. Of 530,000 or so distinct CDR3 sequences in the sample, just over 45% are singletons; the top ten hold around 7.7%. The sample comprised peripheral blood or thyroid tissue (not recorded which). These receptors came from a woman aged 18-29 years with Graves' hyperthyroidism.

The sample holds many counts of this clonotype. This chain joins TRBV27 and TRBJ2-7; TRBD2 might be the D (6 bases). The CDR3 totals 13 residues. Trimming removed 5 bases at V and 2 bases at J, with 10 bases between. Looked up from germline, CDR1 is MNHEY and CDR2 is SMNVEV (reference sequence). This CDR3 is CASSVSGPYEQYF. The CDR3 DNA follows: TGTGCCAGCAGTGTTAGCGGACCCTACGAGCAGTACTTC.

This chain connects TRBV20-1 to TRBJ1-1; no firm D call. Germline V lookup: CDR1 DFQATT, CDR2 SNEGSKA (reference sequence). The CDR3 has 13 amino acids. Trimming pared 3 bases from V and 5 bases from J, leaving 13 bases between. CDR3 coding DNA: TGCAGTGCTAGTGAGGGTTCTTGGACTGAAGCTTTCTTT. Translated: CSASEGSWTEAFF.

This clonotype was seen ten or more times. V is TRBV15 and J is TRBJ1-6; D ambiguous. Germline V gene data show CDR1 as LNHNV and CDR2 as YYDKDF (reference sequence). The germline V and J ends were trimmed by 0 bases and 6 bases, with 24 bases remaining between them. The CDR3 totals 20 residues. This chain's CDR3 is CATSRDRSPSLFTRNSPLHF. For the CDR3, the DNA is TGTGCCACCAGCAGAGACAGGAGCCCATCCCTCTTCACCCGTAATTCACCCCTCCACTTT.

This chain uses TRBV3-1 with TRBJ1-1; D is possibly TRBD1 (5 bases). Trimming took off 1 base at V and 1 base at J, with 10 bases between the two ends. This CDR3 spans 15 amino acids. CDR1 and CDR2 (germline): LGHDT, YNNKEL (reference sequence). This CDR3 is CASSQGRGANTEAFF. Here the CDR3 DNA reads TGTGCCAGCAGCCAAGGAAGGGGCGCGAACACTGAAGCTTTCTTT.

This clonotype has at least ten counts. The V call is TRBV7-8, the J call TRBJ1-4; D unclear. Trimming pared 4 bases from V and 7 bases from J, leaving 7 bases between. CDR3 length: 12 residues. The germline V gene has CDR1 SGHVS and CDR2 FQNEAQ. The CDR3 DNA follows: TGTGCCAGCAGCTCTCCGGCTGAAAAACTGTTTTTT. It is translated as CASSSPAEKLFF. Together with reference TRBV7-8 and TRBJ1-4, the CDR3 gives the full variable domain: GAGVSQSPRYKVAKRGQDVALRCDPISGHVSLFWYQQALGQGPEFLTYFQNEAQLDKSGLPSDRFFAERPEGSVSTLKIQRTQQEDSAVYLCASSSPAEKLFFGSGTQLSVL.

This clonotype came up many times. The chain carries TRBV20-1 and TRBJ1-4; D is unresolved. Trimming cost V 5 bases and J 5 bases, with 9 bases left between them. Germline V gene sequence: CDR1 DFQATT, CDR2 SNEGSKA (reference sequence). The CDR3 runs to 12 residues. CDR3 region: CSAGFGNEKLFF. DNA for the CDR3: TGCAGTGCTGGATTTGGAAATGAAAAACTGTTTTTT.

Points on this clonotype: The CDR3 does not close with the conserved phenylalanine or tryptophan, likely indicating a read error. No DNA is shown, since the ends of the CDR3 on it are uncertain; the CDR3 is the one TCRdb lists. The CDR3 reads CASSLQGS. V usage is TRBV12-3 or TRBV12-4 and J usage is TRBJ1-1; no DNA check was done on the table's D call, TRBD1. The CDR3 is 8 amino acids in total, end residues counted.

This clonotype was seen ten or more times. This sequence joins TRBV9 and TRBJ1-1, with TRBD1 identical over 8 bases. The J segment lost 0 bases and the V segment lost 3 bases, leaving 4 bases of the junction unmatched. The CDR3 covers 15 residues. Germline V CDR1 and CDR2: SGDLS, YYNGEE. CDR3 bases: TGTGCCAGCAGCGACAGGGGGGGCATGAACACTGAAGCTTTCTTT. This encodes CASSDRGGMNTEAFF.

Many counts were recorded for this clonotype. J is TRBJ1-1 and V is TRBV7-2; possibly TRBD1 for D (6 bases). V was clipped by 5 bases and J by 0 bases, with 13 bases between them. Per germline, CDR1 SGHTA and CDR2 FQGNSA. CDR3 length: 15 residues. The CDR3 DNA reads TGTGCCAGCAGCCAGGGACACGGAATGAACACTGAAGCTTTCTTT. It yields the protein CASSQGHGMNTEAFF. The full variable domain, completed using reference TRBV7-2 and TRBJ1-1, is GAGVSQSPSNKVTEKGKDVELRCDPISGHTALYWYRQSLGQGLEFLIYFQGNSAPDKSGLPSDRFSAERTGGSVSTLTIQRTQQEDSAVYLCASSQGHGMNTEAFFGQGTRLTVV.

There are a few counts of this clonotype. This sequence joins TRBV27 and TRBJ1-5; D ambiguous. The CDR3 extends over 15 amino acids. The germline CDR1 and CDR2 sequences are MNHEY and SMNVEV (reference sequence). Trimming took off 8 bases at V and 4 bases at J, with 18 bases between the two ends. CDR3 nucleotide sequence: TGTGCCAGCGCCCTTTCTGAGCAGGTGAATCAGCCCCAGCATTTT. Its protein is CASALSEQVNQPQHF.

The rearrangement links TRBV25-1 to TRBJ2-5, with 16 bases that match TRBD2. CDR3 size: 18 residues. Germline CDR1 MGHDK, CDR2 SYGVNS. With 6 bases clipped from V and 4 bases from J, the junction kept 11 bases outside the gene matches. The DNA of the CDR3 is TGTGCCAGCAGACAAACCTCGGGACTAGCGGGAGGGCGAGAGACCCAGTACTTC. The encoded protein is CASRQTSGLAGGRETQYF.

This clonotype was counted many times. V is TRBV20-1 and J is TRBJ2-7; D unresolved. Per the germline V gene, CDR1 is DFQATT and CDR2 is SNEGSKA (reference sequence). The V end lost 0 bases, the J end lost 6 bases, and 12 bases lay between the germline ends. The CDR3 is 13 residues long. CDR3 in DNA: TGCAGTGCTAGAGATCAGGCAGGTGGCGAGCAGTACTTC. It is translated as CSARDQAGGEQYF.

The CDR3 region is CSASPSGSRTDTQHF. The CDR3 DNA is TGCAGTGCTTCCCCTAGCGGGAGTAGGACAGATACGCAGCATTTT. The V call is TRBV20-1, the J call TRBJ1-5; weak D call: TRBD1 (6 bases). The V gene's germline CDR1 is DFQATT and CDR2 SNEGSKA (reference sequence). The V gene lost 5 bases and the J gene lost 13 bases, with 27 bases spanning the gap. The length of the CDR3 is 15 residues.

This clonotype was recorded many times. The chain carries TRBV30 and TRBJ1-6; D gene uncertain. This CDR3 comprises 11 residues. V was clipped by 3 bases and J by 7 bases, with 4 bases between them. Germline V gene sequence: CDR1 GTSNPN, CDR2 SVGIG (reference sequence). CDR3 protein: CAWRFNSPLHF. CDR3 coding DNA: TGTGCCTGGAGATTCAATTCACCCCTCCACTTT.

The CDR3 loop reads CASSPRDREQYF. The CDR3, as DNA: TGTGCCAGCAGCCCCCGGGACAGGGAGCAGTACTTC. This chain links TRBV7-2 with TRBJ2-7; TRBD1 matches 8 bases. CDR3 length equals 12 residues. Trimming cost V 5 bases and J 7 bases; bases outside gene matches: 4. From germline, CDR1 is SGHTA and CDR2 FQGNSA.

This clonotype was counted only a few times. The chain joins TRBV18 to TRBJ2-7, with TRBD2 matching over 11 bases. J was trimmed by 4 bases and V by 2 bases; bases with no gene match: 1. This CDR3 contains 14 residues. The germline V gene encodes CDR1 KGHSH and CDR2 LQKENI. The CDR3 bases are TGTGCCAGCTCACCAATAGCGGGAGGGTACGAGCAGTACTTC. Translation: CASSPIAGGYEQYF.

At least ten counts were recorded for this clonotype. The rearrangement uses TRBV11-3 and TRBJ1-1; D gene uncertain. CDR3 length: 15 amino acids. Trimming pared 3 bases from V and 1 base from J, leaving 12 bases between. CDR1 is SGHNT and CDR2 is YENEEA in the germline V gene. The CDR3 loop is CASSFLSGENTEAFF. The CDR3 nucleotides are TGTGCCAGCAGCTTCCTCAGCGGGGAGAACACTGAAGCTTTCTTT. Complete variable domain (other parts from reference TRBV11-3 and TRBJ1-1): EAGVVQSPRYKIIEKKQPVAFWCNPISGHNTLYWYLQNLGQGPELLIRYENEEAVDDSQLPKDRFSAERLKGVDSTLKIQPAELGDSAVYLCASSFLSGENTEAFFGQGTRLTVV.

This clonotype was picked up many times. This sequence joins TRBV15 and TRBJ2-7; 11 positions match TRBD2. The CDR3 totals 16 residues. The germline gives CDR1 LNHNV, CDR2 YYDKDF (reference sequence). V was pared by 1 base and J by 3 bases, with 5 bases of the junction left unmatched. In DNA, the CDR3 is TGTGCCACCAGCAGAGGCTGGGGGACTAGCGGCTACGAGCAGTACTTC. As protein: CATSRGWGTSGYEQYF.

This clonotype was observed many times. V usage is TRBV2 and J usage is TRBJ1-2; 9 nucleotides match TRBD1. Per the germline V gene, CDR1 is SNHLY and CDR2 is FYNNEI. J was trimmed by 6 bases and V by 6 bases; bases with no gene match: 8. The CDR3 extends over 14 amino acids. For the CDR3, the DNA is TGTGCCAGCAGGGAGGGGACAGGGAAGAATGGCTACACCTTC. Its translation is CASREGTGKNGYTF.

This clonotype was seen just once. The chain has TRBV20-1 and TRBJ2-5, with unresolved D. The CDR3 extends over 14 amino acids. The germline V and J ends were trimmed by 3 bases and 2 bases, with 13 bases remaining between them. CDR1 is DFQATT and CDR2 is SNEGSKA in the germline V gene (reference sequence). The CDR3 is CSASAWTGQETQYF. The CDR3 nucleotides read TGCAGTGCTAGTGCATGGACCGGACAAGAGACCCAGTACTTC.

The chain employs TRBV5-1 and TRBJ1-2; no reliable D call. Germline-derived CDR1 and CDR2 are SGHRS and YFSETQ. The CDR3 has 16 amino acids. V was trimmed by 3 bases and J by 5 bases, leaving 20 bases between them. CDR3 in DNA: TGCGCCAGCAGCTCATGGACTAGCGGAGTTGGGTATGGCTACACCTTC. It codes for CASSSWTSGVGYGYTF.

The chain uses TRBV29-1 and TRBJ2-3, with 9 bases identical to TRBD2. The CDR3 is 14 residues long. The germline V gene encodes CDR1 SQVTM and CDR2 ANQGSEA. Trimming took 6 bases from V and 4 from J; bases not matched to a gene: 8. Here the CDR3 DNA reads TGCAGCGTAGCTAGCGGGATAGTCTCAGATACGCAGTATTTT. It translates to CSVASGIVSDTQYF.

The chain uses TRBV10-2 and TRBJ2-7; 11 nucleotides align to TRBD2. Germline values: CDR1 WSHSY, CDR2 SAAADI. J gave up 2 bases and V 4 bases, and 22 bases lay outside the gene matches. This CDR3 is built from 21 residues. The CDR3 reads CASSVLAGGVLRPGQTYEQYF. For the CDR3, the DNA is TGCGCCAGCAGTGTATTAGCGGGAGGGGTCCTCCGACCGGGACAGACCTACGAGCAGTACTTC.

This clonotype appeared many times. The chain recombines TRBV25-1 with TRBJ2-6; D tentatively fits TRBD1 or TRBD2 (5 bases each). V was cut by 4 bases and J by 0 bases, with 16 bases left in between. CDR3 size: 18 residues. The germline V gene encodes CDR1 MGHDK and CDR2 SYGVNS. The CDR3 here is CASSGKGTPSSGANVLTF. CDR3 in DNA: TGTGCCAGCAGTGGAAAGGGGACGCCGAGCTCTGGGGCCAACGTCCTGACTTTC.

V is TRBV29-1 and J is TRBJ1-4, with D perhaps TRBD1 (6 bases). Germline V CDR1 and CDR2: SQVTM, ANQGSEA. Trimming removed 6 bases from V and 4 bases from J, with 18 bases in between. This CDR3 region has 15 residues. The CDR3: CSVAGTVRGNEKLFF. The CDR3 DNA reads as TGCAGCGTAGCCGGGACTGTCAGGGGTAATGAAAAACTGTTTTTT.

The chain employs TRBV7-9 and TRBJ2-4, with TRBD1 identical over 9 bases. Germline assignment: CDR1 SEHNR and CDR2 FQNEAQ (reference sequence). The CDR3 length is 16 residues. V shed 4 bases, J shed 2 bases, and the junction held 6 bases outside the gene matches. The DNA of the CDR3 is TGTGCCAGCAGCTCACAGGGGGCGTTGACCAAAAACATTCAGTACTTC. This sequence encodes CASSSQGALTKNIQYF.

Concerning this clonotype: The CDR3 end shows no conserved phenylalanine or tryptophan, and so a read error is likely. No DNA is shown, since the ends of the CDR3 on it are uncertain; the CDR3 is the one TCRdb lists. The chain recombines TRBV2 with TRBJ2-7; TRBD2 is the table's D call and was not checked against the DNA. Germline lookup yields CDR1 SNHLY and CDR2 FYNNEI. The length of the CDR3 is 11 amino acids, counting both ends. CDR3 loop: CASTTSGRVFT.

The chain couples TRBV7-4 to TRBJ1-5, with D possibly TRBD1 on 5 matching bases. The CDR3 has 15 amino acids. Germline assignment: CDR1 SGHVT and CDR2 SQSDAQ. Trimming took 1 base from V and 7 from J, leaving 14 bases between them. DNA of the CDR3: TGTGCCAGCAGCTTAGGGGGGGGACTTTACCAGCCCCAGCATTTT. This translates into CASSLGGGLYQPQHF.

This clonotype was seen repeatedly, ten times or more. The genes are TRBV7-8 and TRBJ2-7; TRBD1 is a possible D gene (5 bases). The CDR3 totals 16 residues. From germline, CDR1 is SGHVS and CDR2 FQNEAQ. The V end lost 7 bases, the J end lost 0 bases, and 19 bases lay between the germline ends. CDR3 DNA sequence: TGTGCCAGCACCCCCAGGGAAGGCCTAAGCTCCTACGAGCAGTACTTC. Translation gives CASTPREGLSSYEQYF.

In its sample, this clonotype was seen many times. The chain employs TRBV29-1 and TRBJ1-2, with TRBD1 identical over 8 bases. V shed 4 bases and J 8 bases; nucleotides not matched to a gene: 18. The CDR3 covers 16 residues. Germline values: CDR1 SQVTM, CDR2 ANQGSEA. CDR3 DNA: TGCAGCGTTGGGACTCCCGGTGGGACAGGCGTTTTCGGCTACACCTTC. Translated: CSVGTPGGTGVFGYTF. The full variable domain, rest sourced from reference TRBV29-1 and TRBJ1-2, is SAVISQKPSRDICQRGTSLTIQCQVDSQVTMMFWYRQQPGQSLTLIATANQGSEATYESGFVIDKFPISRPNLTFSTLTVSNMSPEDSSIYLCSVGTPGGTGVFGYTFGSGTRLTVV.